This T cell receptor (beta chain) derives from a study of T cell changes during pregnancy in multiple sclerosis. This table comes from immunoSEQ multiplex PCR, and its TCRdb copy is limited to in-frame clones, with some not included. Of 79,000 or so clones listed, approximately 89% are singletons. The CDR3 length is 11 residues. Trimming shortened V by 5 bases and J by 3 bases, and 8 bases separated the two germline ends. Germline-derived CDR1 and CDR2 are GTSNPN and SVGIG (reference sequence). The clonotype originates from a female donor in good health, enrolled as a control in a pregnancy study. This rearrangement joins TRBV30 to TRBJ2-7; tentative D call: TRBD1 (6 bases). The specimen comprised peripheral blood, sampled in the first trimester of pregnancy. CDR3: CAWAGDYEQYF. The CDR3 coding sequence is TGTGCCTGGGCAGGGGACTACGAGCAGTACTTC.